The 3 T cell receptor beta chains listed next were all sequenced from one sample in a study of blood T cell repertoires in COVID-19. Sequencing was performed with immunoSEQ multiplex PCR; in TCRdb, only in-frame clones are kept and a portion is missing. The data hold roughly 55,000 clones, with around 83% observed a single time. The specimen was peripheral blood. The source of these receptors is a woman aged 60-75 years with acute or convalescent COVID-19.

This clone was found once. The rearrangement links TRBV27 to TRBJ2-7; the match to TRBD2 covers 9 bases. V lost 6 bases and J lost 2; bases outside the gene matches: 8. Germline V gene lookup returns CDR1 MNHEY and CDR2 SMNVEV (reference sequence). The CDR3 has 15 amino acids. CDR3 protein: CASRALTSGPYEQYF. The CDR3 nucleotides are TGTGCCAGCAGGGCTCTGACTAGCGGTCCCTACGAGCAGTACTTC.

A single count supports this clone. This rearrangement joins TRBV5-4 to TRBJ2-7; the D gene is possibly TRBD2 (6 bases). Between the trimmed V and J ends, which lost 0 bases and 2 bases, there was a span of 12 bases. The length of the CDR3 is 15 residues. The germline V gene encodes CDR1 SGHNT and CDR2 YYREEE (reference sequence). The CDR3 here is CASSLAGGEPYEQYF. CDR3 sequence (DNA): TGTGCCAGCAGCTTGGCTGGCGGGGAACCCTACGAGCAGTACTTC.

This chain connects TRBV25-1 to TRBJ1-2; D is ambiguous. Between the trimmed V and J ends, which lost 4 bases and 6 bases, there was a span of 9 bases. From germline, CDR1 is MGHDK and CDR2 SYGVNS. The CDR3 is 12 amino acids. CDR3 protein: CASSGPGDGYTF. DNA for the CDR3: TGTGCCAGCAGTGGGCCGGGAGATGGCTACACCTTC.